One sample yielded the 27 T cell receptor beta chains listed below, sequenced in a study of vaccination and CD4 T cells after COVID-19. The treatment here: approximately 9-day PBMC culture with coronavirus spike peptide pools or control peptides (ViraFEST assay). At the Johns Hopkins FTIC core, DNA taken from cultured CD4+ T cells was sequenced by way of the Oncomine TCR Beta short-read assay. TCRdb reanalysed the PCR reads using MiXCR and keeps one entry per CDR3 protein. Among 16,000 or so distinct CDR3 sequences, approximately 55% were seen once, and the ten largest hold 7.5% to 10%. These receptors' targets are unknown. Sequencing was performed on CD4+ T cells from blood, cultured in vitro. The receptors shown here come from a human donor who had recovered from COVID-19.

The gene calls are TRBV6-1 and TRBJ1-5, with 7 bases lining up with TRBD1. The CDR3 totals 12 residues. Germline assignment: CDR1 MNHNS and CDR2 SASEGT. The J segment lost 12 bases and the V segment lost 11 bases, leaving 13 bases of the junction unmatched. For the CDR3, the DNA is TGTGCCTTACAGGGGACAGAAAGGTTCCAGCATTTT. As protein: CALQGTERFQHF.

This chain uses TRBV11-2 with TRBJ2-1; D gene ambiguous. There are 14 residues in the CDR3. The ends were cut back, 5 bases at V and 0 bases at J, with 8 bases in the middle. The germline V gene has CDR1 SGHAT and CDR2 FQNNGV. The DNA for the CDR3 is TGTGCCAGCAGCCCCCTTCGCTCCTACAATGAGCAGTTCTTC. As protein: CASSPLRSYNEQFF. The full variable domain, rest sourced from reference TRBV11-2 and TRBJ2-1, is EAGVAQSPRYKIIEKRQSVAFWCNPISGHATLYWYQQILGQGPKLLIQFQNNGVVDDSQLPKDRFSAERLKGVDSTLKIQPAKLEDSAVYLCASSPLRSYNEQFFGPGTRLTVL.

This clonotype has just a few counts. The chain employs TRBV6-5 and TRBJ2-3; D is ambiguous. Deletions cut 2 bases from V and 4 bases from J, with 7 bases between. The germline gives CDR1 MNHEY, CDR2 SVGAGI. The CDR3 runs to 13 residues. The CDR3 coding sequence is TGTGCCAGCAGTTACGCCCGACCAGATACGCAGTATTTT. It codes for CASSYARPDTQYF.

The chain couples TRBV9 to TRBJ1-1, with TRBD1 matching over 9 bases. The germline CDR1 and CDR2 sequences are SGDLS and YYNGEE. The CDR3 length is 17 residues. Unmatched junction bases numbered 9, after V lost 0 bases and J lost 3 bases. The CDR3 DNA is TGTGCCAGCAGCGTAGTTATCGGACAGGGGAGGGACACTGAAGCTTTCTTT. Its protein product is CASSVVIGQGRDTEAFF.

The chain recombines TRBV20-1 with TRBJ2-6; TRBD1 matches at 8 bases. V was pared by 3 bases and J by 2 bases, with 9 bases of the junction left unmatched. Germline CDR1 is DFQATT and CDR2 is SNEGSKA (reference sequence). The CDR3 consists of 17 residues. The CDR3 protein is CSASRTGFLPGANVLTF. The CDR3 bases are TGCAGTGCTAGCCGGACAGGGTTCCTCCCTGGGGCCAACGTCCTGACTTTC.

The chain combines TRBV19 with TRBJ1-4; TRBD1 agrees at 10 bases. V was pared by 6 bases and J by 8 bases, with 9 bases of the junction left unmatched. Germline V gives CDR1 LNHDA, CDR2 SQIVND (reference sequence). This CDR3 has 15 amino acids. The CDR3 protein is CASRPRGTGEEKLFF. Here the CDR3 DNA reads TGTGCCAGTAGGCCGCGCGGGACAGGGGAAGAAAAACTGTTTTTT.

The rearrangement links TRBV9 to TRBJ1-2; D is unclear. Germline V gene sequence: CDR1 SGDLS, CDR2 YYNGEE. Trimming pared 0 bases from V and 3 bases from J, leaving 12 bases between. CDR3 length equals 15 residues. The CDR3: CASSVGDESYYGYTF. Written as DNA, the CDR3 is TGTGCCAGCAGCGTAGGTGACGAGTCCTACTATGGCTACACCTTC.

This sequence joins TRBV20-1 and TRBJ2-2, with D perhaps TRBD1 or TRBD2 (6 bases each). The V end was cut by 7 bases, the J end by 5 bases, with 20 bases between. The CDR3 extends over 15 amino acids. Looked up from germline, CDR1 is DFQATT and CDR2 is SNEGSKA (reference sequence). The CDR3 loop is CSVARGGQGTGELFF. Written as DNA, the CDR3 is TGCAGTGTCGCCAGGGGAGGCCAGGGTACCGGGGAGCTGTTTTTT.

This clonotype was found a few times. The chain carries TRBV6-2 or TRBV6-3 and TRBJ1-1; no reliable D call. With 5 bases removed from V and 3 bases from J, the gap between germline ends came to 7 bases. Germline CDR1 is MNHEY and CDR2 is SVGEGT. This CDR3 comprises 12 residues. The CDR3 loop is CASSSSYTEAFF. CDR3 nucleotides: TGTGCCAGCAGTAGCAGTTACACTGAAGCTTTCTTT.

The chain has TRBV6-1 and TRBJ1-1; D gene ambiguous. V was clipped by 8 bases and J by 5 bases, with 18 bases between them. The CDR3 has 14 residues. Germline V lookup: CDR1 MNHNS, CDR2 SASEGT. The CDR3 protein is CASSLRTRGTEAFF. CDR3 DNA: TGTGCCAGCTCTCTCCGAACAAGAGGGACTGAAGCTTTCTTT.

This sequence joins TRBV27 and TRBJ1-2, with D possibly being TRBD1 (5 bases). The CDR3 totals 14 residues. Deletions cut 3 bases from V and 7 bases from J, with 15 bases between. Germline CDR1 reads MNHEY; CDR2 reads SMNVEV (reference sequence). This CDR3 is CASSFRGDVGGYTF. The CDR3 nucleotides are TGTGCCAGCAGTTTTAGGGGCGACGTGGGTGGCTACACCTTC.

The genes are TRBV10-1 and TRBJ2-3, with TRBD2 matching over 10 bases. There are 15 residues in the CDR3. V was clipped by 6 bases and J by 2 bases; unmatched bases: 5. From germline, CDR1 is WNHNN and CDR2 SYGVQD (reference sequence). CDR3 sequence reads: CASSDGLADTDTQYF. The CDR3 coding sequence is TGCGCCAGCAGCGACGGACTAGCGGACACAGATACGCAGTATTTT.

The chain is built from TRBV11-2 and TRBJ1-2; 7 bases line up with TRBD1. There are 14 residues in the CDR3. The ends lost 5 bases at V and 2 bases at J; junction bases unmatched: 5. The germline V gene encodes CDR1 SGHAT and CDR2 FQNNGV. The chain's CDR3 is CASSDRDSNYGYTF. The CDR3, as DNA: TGTGCCAGCAGCGACCGGGACAGCAACTATGGCTACACCTTC.

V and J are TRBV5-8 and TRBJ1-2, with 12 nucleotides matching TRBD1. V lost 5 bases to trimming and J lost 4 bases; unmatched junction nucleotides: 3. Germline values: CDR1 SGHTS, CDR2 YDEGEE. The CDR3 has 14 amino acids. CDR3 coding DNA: TGTGCCAGCAGTCCGGGACAGGGGGCCTATGGCTACACCTTC. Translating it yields CASSPGQGAYGYTF.

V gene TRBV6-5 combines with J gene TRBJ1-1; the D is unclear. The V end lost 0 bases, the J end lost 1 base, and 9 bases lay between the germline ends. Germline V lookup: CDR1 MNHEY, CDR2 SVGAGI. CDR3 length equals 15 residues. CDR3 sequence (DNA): TGTGCCAGCAGTTACTCGTATAACCGGAACACTGAAGCTTTCTTT. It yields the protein CASSYSYNRNTEAFF.

The CDR3 DNA follows: TGCGCCAGCAGCGCCGGGGGACAGGGATCAGATACGCAGTATTTT. It encodes CASSAGGQGSDTQYF. V gene TRBV5-1 combines with J gene TRBJ2-3; TRBD1 matches at 9 bases. Germline CDR1 is SGHRS and CDR2 is YFSETQ. Germline trimming cut 4 bases from V and 4 bases from J; bases unmatched to any gene: 7. The CDR3 totals 15 residues.

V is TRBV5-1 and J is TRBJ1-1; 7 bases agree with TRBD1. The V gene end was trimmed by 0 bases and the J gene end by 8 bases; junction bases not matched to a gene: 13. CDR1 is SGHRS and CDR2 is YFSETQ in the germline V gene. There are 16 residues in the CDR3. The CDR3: CASSLGRVAGGGEAFF. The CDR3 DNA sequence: TGCGCCAGCAGCTTGGGTAGGGTCGCAGGGGGAGGCGAAGCTTTCTTT.

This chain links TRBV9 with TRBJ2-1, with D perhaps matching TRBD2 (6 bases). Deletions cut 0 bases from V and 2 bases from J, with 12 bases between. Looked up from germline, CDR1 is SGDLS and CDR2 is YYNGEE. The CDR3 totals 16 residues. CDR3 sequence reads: CASSVDRRGAYNEQFF. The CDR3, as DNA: TGTGCCAGCAGCGTAGATCGGCGGGGCGCCTACAATGAGCAGTTCTTC. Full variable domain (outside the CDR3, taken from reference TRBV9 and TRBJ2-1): DSGVTQTPKHLITATGQRVTLRCSPRSGDLSVYWYQQSLDQGLQFLIQYYNGEERAKGNILERFSAQQFPDLHSELNLSSLELGDSALYFCASSVDRRGAYNEQFFGPGTRLTVL.

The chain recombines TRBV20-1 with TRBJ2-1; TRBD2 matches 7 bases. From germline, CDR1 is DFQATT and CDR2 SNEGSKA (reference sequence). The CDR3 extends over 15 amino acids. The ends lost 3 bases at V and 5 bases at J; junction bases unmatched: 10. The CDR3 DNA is TGCAGTGCTAGTCGCGCCCTAGCGGCTGACAATGAGCAGTTCTTC. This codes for CSASRALAADNEQFF.

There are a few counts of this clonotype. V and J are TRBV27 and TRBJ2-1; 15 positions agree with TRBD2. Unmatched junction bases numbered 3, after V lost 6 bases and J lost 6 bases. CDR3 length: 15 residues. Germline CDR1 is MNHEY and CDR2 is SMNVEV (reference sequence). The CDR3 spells CASSRGLAGGNEQFF. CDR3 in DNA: TGTGCCAGCAGCAGGGGACTAGCGGGAGGCAATGAGCAGTTCTTC.

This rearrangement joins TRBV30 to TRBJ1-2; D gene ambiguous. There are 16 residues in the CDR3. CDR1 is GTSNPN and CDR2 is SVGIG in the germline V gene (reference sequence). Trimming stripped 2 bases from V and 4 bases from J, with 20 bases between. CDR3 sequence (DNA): TGTGCCTGGAGTAAGGGAGTTGCACGAACCTCCTATGGCTACACCTTC. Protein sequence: CAWSKGVARTSYGYTF.

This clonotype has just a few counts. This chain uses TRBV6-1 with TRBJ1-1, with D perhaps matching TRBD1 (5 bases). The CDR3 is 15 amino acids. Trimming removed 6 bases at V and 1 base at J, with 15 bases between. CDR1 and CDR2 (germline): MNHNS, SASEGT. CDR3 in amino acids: CASSSSRGQNTEAFF. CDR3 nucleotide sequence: TGTGCCAGCAGCAGCTCCCGGGGCCAGAACACTGAAGCTTTCTTT.

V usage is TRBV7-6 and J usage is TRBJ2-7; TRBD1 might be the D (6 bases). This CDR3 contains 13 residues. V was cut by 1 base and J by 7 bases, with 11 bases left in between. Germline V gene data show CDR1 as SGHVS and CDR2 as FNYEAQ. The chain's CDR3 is CASSLGGRREQYF. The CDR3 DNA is TGTGCCAGCAGCTTAGGGGGGCGCCGGGAGCAGTACTTC. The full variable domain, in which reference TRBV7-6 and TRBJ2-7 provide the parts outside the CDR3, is GAGVSQSPRYKVTKRGQDVALRCDPISGHVSLYWYRQALGQGPEFLTYFNYEAQQDKSGLPNDRFSAERPEGSISTLTIQRTEQRDSAMYRCASSLGGRREQYFGPGTRLTVT.

For the CDR3, the DNA is TGTGCCAGCAGCAATTTACTGGGACTAGCGGGAGCGAATGAGCAGTTCTTC. Translating gives CASSNLLGLAGANEQFF. The chain is built from TRBV21-1 and TRBJ2-1; the D call TRBD2 from the table was never checked on the DNA. TRBV21-1 is deemed a pseudogene. This CDR3 spans 17 amino acids.

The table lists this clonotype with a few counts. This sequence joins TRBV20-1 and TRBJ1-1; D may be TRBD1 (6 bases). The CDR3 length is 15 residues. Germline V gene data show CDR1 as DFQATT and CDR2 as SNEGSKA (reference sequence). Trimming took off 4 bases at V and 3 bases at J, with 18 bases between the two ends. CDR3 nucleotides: TGCAGTGCTACCTTAACAAAACACAGGGACACTGAAGCTTTCTTT. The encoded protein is CSATLTKHRDTEAFF.

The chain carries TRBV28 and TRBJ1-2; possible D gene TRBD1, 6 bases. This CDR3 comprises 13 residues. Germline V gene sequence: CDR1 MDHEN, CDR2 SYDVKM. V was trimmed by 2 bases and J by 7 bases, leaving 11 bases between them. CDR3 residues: CASSLNRVFGYTF. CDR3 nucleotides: TGTGCCAGCAGTTTAAACAGGGTCTTTGGCTACACCTTC.

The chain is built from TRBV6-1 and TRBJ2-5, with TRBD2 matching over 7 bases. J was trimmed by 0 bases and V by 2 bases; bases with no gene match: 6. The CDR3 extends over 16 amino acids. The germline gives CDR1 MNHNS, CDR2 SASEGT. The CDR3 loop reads CASSESVSGYQETQYF. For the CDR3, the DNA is TGTGCCAGCAGTGAAAGCGTTAGCGGGTACCAAGAGACCCAGTACTTC.